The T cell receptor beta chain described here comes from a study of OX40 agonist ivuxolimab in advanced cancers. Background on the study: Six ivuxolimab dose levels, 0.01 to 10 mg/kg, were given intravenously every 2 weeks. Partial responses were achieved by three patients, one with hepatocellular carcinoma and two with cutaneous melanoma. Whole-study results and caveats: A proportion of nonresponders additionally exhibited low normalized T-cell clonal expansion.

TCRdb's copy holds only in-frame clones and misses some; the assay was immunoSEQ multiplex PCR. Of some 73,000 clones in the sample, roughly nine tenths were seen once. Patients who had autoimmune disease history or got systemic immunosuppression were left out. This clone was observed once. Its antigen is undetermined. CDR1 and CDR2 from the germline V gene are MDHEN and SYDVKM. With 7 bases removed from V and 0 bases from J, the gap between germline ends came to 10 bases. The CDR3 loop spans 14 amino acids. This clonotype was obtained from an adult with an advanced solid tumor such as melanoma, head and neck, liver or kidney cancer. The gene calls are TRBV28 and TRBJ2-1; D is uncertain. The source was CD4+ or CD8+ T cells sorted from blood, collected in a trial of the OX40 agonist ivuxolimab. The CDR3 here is CASIPWSSYNEQFF. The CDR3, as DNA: TGTGCCAGCATCCCTTGGAGCTCCTACAATGAGCAGTTCTTC.